This is a list of T cell receptor beta chains from one sample in a study of blood T cell repertoires in COVID-19. Libraries were prepared by immunoSEQ multiplex PCR; TCRdb keeps only in-frame clonotypes and omits some of them. Of around 150,000 clones in the sample, about 80% are singletons; the top ten hold around 2.2%. The sequencing sample was made of peripheral blood. The receptor source for this set is a man aged 70 or older with acute or convalescent COVID-19. Both conserved end residues are part of each CDR3. The D gene is left open where the match is weak. Some rows have no size entry. The others give once, few or many, or a class for an expanded clone.

clone_size: NA
v_call: TRBV28
d_call: NA
j_call: TRBJ1-1
cdr3_aa: CASCIPRVSTEAFF
cdr3_nt: TGTGCCAGCTGCATCCCCAGGGTGAGCACTGAAGCTTTCTTT

clone_size: NA
v_call: TRBV20-1
d_call: TRBD1
j_call: TRBJ1-2
cdr3_aa: CSASSPGTGFNYGYTF
cdr3_nt: TGCAGTGCGAGTTCCCCCGGGACAGGCTTTAACTATGGCTACACCTTC

clone_size: few
v_call: TRBV19
d_call: TRBD1
j_call: TRBJ2-4
cdr3_aa: CASTTGTVNLAKNIQYF
cdr3_nt: TGTGCCAGCACAACCGGGACAGTTAACTTAGCCAAAAACATTCAGTACTTC

clone_size: NA
v_call: TRBV14
d_call: TRBD1
j_call: TRBJ1-4
cdr3_aa: CASSDRVKEKLFF
cdr3_nt: TGTGCCAGCAGCGACAGGGTGAAGGAAAAACTGTTTTTT

clone_size: NA
v_call: TRBV11-3
d_call: NA
j_call: TRBJ1-3
cdr3_aa: CASSLVTPGGETPSGNTIYF
cdr3_nt: TGTGCCAGCAGCTTAGTTACCCCGGGGGGGGAGACGCCCTCTGGAAACACCATATATTTT

clone_size: NA
v_call: TRBV5-1
d_call: TRBD1
j_call: TRBJ1-3
cdr3_aa: CASSLDPGGAGNTIYF
cdr3_nt: TGCGCCAGCAGCTTGGACCCAGGGGGCGCGGGAAACACCATATATTTT

clone_size: NA
v_call: TRBV2
d_call: NA
j_call: TRBJ2-6
cdr3_aa: CASSGGWSSGANVLTF
cdr3_nt: TGTGCCAGCAGTGGCGGATGGTCCTCTGGGGCCAACGTCCTGACTTTC

clone_size: NA
v_call: TRBV27
d_call: TRBD2
j_call: TRBJ2-1
cdr3_aa: CASSSGLGTYNEQFF
cdr3_nt: TGTGCCAGCAGTTCGGGACTAGGCACTTACAATGAGCAGTTCTTC

clone_size: once
v_call: TRBV18
d_call: NA
j_call: TRBJ1-1
cdr3_aa: CASSPPGGKNTEAFF
cdr3_nt: TGTGCCAGCTCACCACCGGGGGGGAAGAACACTGAAGCTTTCTTT

clone_size: NA
v_call: TRBV3-1/TRBV3-2
d_call: NA
j_call: TRBJ2-7
cdr3_aa: CASSQGVAGLAYEQYF
cdr3_nt: TGTGCCAGCAGCCAGGGGGTTGCGGGGTTGGCCTACGAGCAGTACTTC

clone_size: NA
v_call: TRBV18
d_call: TRBD1
j_call: TRBJ1-6
cdr3_aa: CASSQNRGLNSPLHF
cdr3_nt: TGTGCCAGCTCACAAAACAGGGGGCTTAATTCACCCCTCCACTTT

clone_size: NA
v_call: TRBV5-6
d_call: NA
j_call: TRBJ1-5
cdr3_aa: CASTSGGAGDQPQHF
cdr3_nt: TGTGCCAGCACCTCAGGTGGGGCAGGGGATCAGCCCCAGCATTTT

clone_size: once
v_call: TRBV6-6
d_call: NA
j_call: TRBJ1-5
cdr3_aa: CASATDVPQHF
cdr3_nt: TGTGCCAGCGCGACTGACGTACCCCAGCATTTT

clone_size: few
v_call: TRBV24-1
d_call: TRBD1
j_call: TRBJ2-3
cdr3_aa: CATSDSGTGIDTQYF
cdr3_nt: TGTGCCACCAGTGACTCCGGGACAGGGATAGATACGCAGTATTTT

clone_size: once
v_call: TRBV21-1
d_call: NA
j_call: TRBJ1-5
cdr3_aa: CATYHRGSQPQHF
cdr3_nt: TGTGCCACCTATCACAGGGGCAGTCAGCCCCAGCATTTT

clone_size: NA
v_call: TRBV28
d_call: NA
j_call: TRBJ2-1
cdr3_aa: CASSSTGIGSNEQFF
cdr3_nt: TGTGCCAGCAGTAGCACAGGGATCGGGTCCAATGAGCAGTTCTTC

clone_size: NA
v_call: TRBV5-5
d_call: NA
j_call: TRBJ2-7
cdr3_aa: CASSSRTSGYEQYF
cdr3_nt: TGTGCCAGCAGCTCAAGGACATCTGGCTACGAGCAGTACTTC

clone_size: NA
v_call: TRBV7-8
d_call: NA
j_call: TRBJ1-2
cdr3_aa: CASSLNSVGGGYTF
cdr3_nt: TGTGCCAGCAGCTTAAATAGTGTCGGCGGTGGCTACACCTTC

clone_size: NA
v_call: TRBV7-9
d_call: NA
j_call: TRBJ1-3
cdr3_aa: CASSLAGAGNTIYF
cdr3_nt: TGTGCCAGCAGCTTAGCTGGAGCTGGAAACACCATATATTTT

clone_size: NA
v_call: TRBV29-1
d_call: NA
j_call: TRBJ1-2
cdr3_aa: CSVRGASYGYTF
cdr3_nt: TGCAGCGTACGGGGGGCGAGTTATGGCTACACCTTC

clone_size: NA
v_call: TRBV19
d_call: NA
j_call: TRBJ1-6
cdr3_aa: CASRGALYNSPLHF
cdr3_nt: TGTGCCAGTAGGGGGGCTCTCTATAATTCACCCCTCCACTTT

clone_size: few
v_call: TRBV10-3
d_call: TRBD1
j_call: TRBJ1-2
cdr3_aa: CAISATGQGAAGGYTF
cdr3_nt: TGTGCCATCAGTGCCACGGGACAGGGGGCGGCTGGTGGCTACACCTTC

clone_size: NA
v_call: TRBV5-1
d_call: TRBD2
j_call: TRBJ2-2
cdr3_aa: CASSSLAGSGGELFF
cdr3_nt: TGCGCCAGCAGCTCCCTAGCGGGGTCCGGCGGGGAGCTGTTTTTT

clone_size: NA
v_call: TRBV10-3
d_call: TRBD2
j_call: TRBJ2-3
cdr3_aa: CAISQETSGGRDTQYF
cdr3_nt: TGTGCCATCAGCCAGGAGACTAGCGGGGGGAGGGATACGCAGTATTTT

clone_size: NA
v_call: TRBV5-1
d_call: TRBD1
j_call: TRBJ2-1
cdr3_aa: CASSLGQGASYNEQFF
cdr3_nt: TGCGCCAGCAGCTTGGGTCAGGGGGCCTCCTACAATGAGCAGTTCTTC

clone_size: NA
v_call: TRBV5-1
d_call: TRBD1
j_call: TRBJ1-4
cdr3_aa: CASSLGQGYEKLFF
cdr3_nt: TGCGCCAGCAGCTTGGGACAGGGGTATGAAAAACTGTTTTTT

clone_size: NA
v_call: TRBV30
d_call: NA
j_call: TRBJ2-5
cdr3_aa: CAWSAQQEAQYF
cdr3_nt: TGTGCCTGGAGTGCCCAACAAGAGGCCCAGTACTTC

clone_size: once
v_call: TRBV30
d_call: NA
j_call: TRBJ1-6
cdr3_aa: CAWSVTDSGSPLHF
cdr3_nt: TGTGCCTGGAGTGTGACAGACTCCGGTTCACCCCTCCACTTT

clone_size: NA
v_call: TRBV11-3
d_call: NA
j_call: TRBJ2-2
cdr3_aa: CASSTGRFTGELFF
cdr3_nt: TGTGCCAGCAGCACCGGGAGATTCACCGGGGAGCTGTTTTTT